This passage covers 7 T cell receptor beta chains from one sample sequenced in a study of blood T cell repertoires in COVID-19. Measured with immunoSEQ multiplex PCR; TCRdb has only the in-frame clones, and not every one. The sample holds 90,000 or so clones, 81% seen once. The sequencing sample was made of peripheral blood. The receptors originated from a man aged 80 or over with active or convalescent COVID-19.

V usage is TRBV7-2 and J usage is TRBJ2-3; D is perhaps TRBD1 (5 bases). This CDR3 comprises 15 residues. Germline CDR1 and CDR2: SGHTA and FQGNSA. The V gene lost 5 bases and the J gene lost 6 bases, with 18 bases spanning the gap. This CDR3 is CASSLMWLQGDTQYF. CDR3 in DNA: TGTGCCAGCAGCCTTATGTGGCTCCAGGGCGATACGCAGTATTTT.

The chain employs TRBV2 and TRBJ2-5, with 11 bases fitting TRBD2. Germline lookup yields CDR1 SNHLY and CDR2 FYNNEI. The V gene end was trimmed by 4 bases and the J gene end by 2 bases; junction bases not matched to a gene: 6. The CDR3 extends over 16 amino acids. CDR3 protein: CASSGQLAGEQETQYF. The DNA of the CDR3 is TGTGCCAGCAGTGGCCAACTAGCGGGGGAGCAAGAGACCCAGTACTTC.

There are a few counts of this clone. V and J are TRBV11-2 and TRBJ1-1; D is possibly TRBD1 (6 bases). The germline V gene has CDR1 SGHAT and CDR2 FQNNGV. The ends were cut back, 1 base at V and 0 bases at J, with 15 bases in the middle. The CDR3 covers 17 residues. CDR3: CASSLGRGGRMNTEAFF. CDR3 nucleotide sequence: TGTGCCAGCAGCTTAGGTCGAGGGGGACGCATGAACACTGAAGCTTTCTTT.

This clone was seen only once. V is TRBV5-1 and J is TRBJ2-7; TRBD2 matches at 8 bases. Germline V gene data show CDR1 as SGHRS and CDR2 as YFSETQ. V lost 0 bases and J lost 7; bases outside the gene matches: 3. This CDR3 region has 13 residues. CDR3 sequence: CASSLEAGVEQYF. In nucleotides, the CDR3 is TGCGCCAGCAGCTTGGAAGCGGGGGTTGAGCAGTACTTC.

V usage is TRBV7-9 and J usage is TRBJ1-1, with no clear D. Germline CDR1 and CDR2: SEHNR and FQNEAQ (reference sequence). The V end was cut by 4 bases, the J end by 10 bases, with 22 bases between. The CDR3 extends over 15 amino acids. CDR3 DNA: TGTGCCAGCAGCTCCGAGCGCTCGGGTCACATTGTAGCTTTCTTT. This translates into CASSSERSGHIVAFF.

The rearrangement links TRBV20-1 to TRBJ2-5, with D maybe TRBD2 (6 bases). Trimming left V 3 bases short and J 5 bases short, with 13 bases between. The germline CDR1 and CDR2 sequences are DFQATT and SNEGSKA (reference sequence). The length of the CDR3 is 13 residues. CDR3 bases: TGCAGTGCTAGTGGCAGGGCGGGGGAGACCCAGTACTTC. It specifies CSASGRAGETQYF.

This rearrangement joins TRBV11-2 to TRBJ1-2; 10 bases agree with TRBD1. The germline V gene has CDR1 SGHAT and CDR2 FQNNGV. The CDR3 runs to 16 residues. Trimming at V came to 3 bases and at J to 4 bases, leaving 8 bases not matched to a gene. The CDR3 protein is CASSFGTGAGGYGYTF. CDR3 nucleotide sequence: TGTGCCAGCAGCTTCGGGACAGGGGCTGGCGGCTATGGCTACACCTTC.